This TCR beta chain was documented in a study of T cells in Graves' hyperthyroidism and ophthalmopathy. Uncontrolled infection, other autoimmune disease, pregnancy and lactation each barred patients from inclusion. Diagnoses were established using clinical symptoms, serum thyroxine and TRAb, thyroid ultrasound and orbital computed tomography. Germline V lookup: CDR1 SNHLY, CDR2 FYNNEI. The CDR3 contains 13 residues. The V gene lost 5 bases and the J gene lost 4 bases, with 11 bases spanning the gap. Study-level results: Within blood appeared most thyroid clonotypes that had expanded above 0.001. Ophthalmopathy was model-predicted a median around seven months pre-onset.

In its sample, this clonotype was seen many times. Its antigen is undetermined. RNA transcripts served as the template for amplifying TCR beta CDR3 regions. An initial round of RT-PCR targeting the TCR CDR3 relied on the HTBI primer set. TCRdb analysed the multiplex PCR reads with MiXCR anew, one entry per CDR3 protein. The data hold about 690,000 distinct CDR3 sequences, with 15% to 20% observed a single time. The V call is TRBV2, the J call TRBJ1-1; a weak D match, TRBD1 (5 bases). The sequence came from a man aged 45-65 years with Graves' hyperthyroidism. The specimen was blood. The CDR3 coding sequence is TGTGCCAGCAGTCCGATTGGGGGCACTGAAGCTTTCTTT. Its translation is CASSPIGGTEAFF.